This entry is about one T cell receptor (beta chain). In the original workflow: The assay estimated nucleated cells by amplifying reference gene primers. Some clones are missing from TCRdb's copy, which holds only in-frame ones; the method was immunoSEQ multiplex PCR. V, J and clone size were drawn from that table, and D and trimming were deduced from the DNA. The sample includes hundreds of thousands of clones, more than 75% seen only once; the top ten take roughly 3.4%. This entry belongs to a study of blood T cell repertoires in COVID-19. On the study more broadly: Acute-phase and convalescent COVID-19 samples originated in the United States, Italy and Spain. T cells, B-cell-depleted T cells, or PBMCs supplied cDNA or gDNA.

The specimen sequenced was peripheral blood. This clonotype was obtained from a woman younger than 35 who had recovered from COVID-19.

The CDR3 here is CASSLVTDNNEQFF. Written as DNA, the CDR3 is TGTGCCAGCAGCTTGGTAACTGACAACAATGAGCAGTTCTTC. The gene calls are TRBV11-3 and TRBJ2-1; no clear D gene. CDR3 size: 14 residues. V gave up 3 bases and J gave up 5 bases, with 11 bases separating them. Germline CDR1 is SGHNT and CDR2 is YENEEA.